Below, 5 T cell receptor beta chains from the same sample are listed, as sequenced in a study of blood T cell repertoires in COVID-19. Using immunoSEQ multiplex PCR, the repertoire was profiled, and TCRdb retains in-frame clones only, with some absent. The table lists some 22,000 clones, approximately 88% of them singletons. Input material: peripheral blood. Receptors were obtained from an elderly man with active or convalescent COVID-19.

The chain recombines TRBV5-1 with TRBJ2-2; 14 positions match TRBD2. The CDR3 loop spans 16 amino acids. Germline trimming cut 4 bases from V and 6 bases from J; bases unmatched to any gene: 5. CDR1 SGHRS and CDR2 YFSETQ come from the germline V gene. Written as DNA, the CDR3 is TGCGCCAGCAGCGAGACTAGCGGGGGGGACGCCGGGGAGCTGTTTTTT. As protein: CASSETSGGDAGELFF.

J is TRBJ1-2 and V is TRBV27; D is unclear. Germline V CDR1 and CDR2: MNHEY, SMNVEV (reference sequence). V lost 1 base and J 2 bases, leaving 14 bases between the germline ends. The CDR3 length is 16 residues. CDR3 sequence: CASSLFSGNINYGYTF. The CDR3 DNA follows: TGTGCCAGCAGTTTATTTTCGGGGAACATAAACTATGGCTACACCTTC.

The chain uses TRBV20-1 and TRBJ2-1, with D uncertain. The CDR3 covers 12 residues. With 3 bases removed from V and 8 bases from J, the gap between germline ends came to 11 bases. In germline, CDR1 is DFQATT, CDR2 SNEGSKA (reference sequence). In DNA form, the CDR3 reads TGCAGTGCTAGTCCCACTAACGATGAGCAGTTCTTC. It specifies CSASPTNDEQFF.

The CDR3 nucleotides read TGTGCCAGCACCCGGACAGGGCTGAGTGATTCACCCCTCCACTTT. It codes for CASTRTGLSDSPLHF. J is TRBJ1-6 and V is TRBV21-1; the table assigns TRBD1, which was not confirmed against the DNA. TRBV21-1 is an annotated pseudogene. This CDR3 has 15 residues.

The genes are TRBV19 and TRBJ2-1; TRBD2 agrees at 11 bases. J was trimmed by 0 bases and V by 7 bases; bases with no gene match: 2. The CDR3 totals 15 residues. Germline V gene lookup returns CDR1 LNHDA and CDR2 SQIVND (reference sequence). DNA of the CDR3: TGTGCCAGTACCCTAGCGGGGGGCTCCTACAATGAGCAGTTCTTC. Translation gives CASTLAGGSYNEQFF.